This T cell receptor (beta chain) is drawn from a study of beta chain features in type 1 diabetes. Background on the study: Across all samples, over 85 million sorted cells were examined. Broader study findings: For Type 1 diabetes patients, all four CD4+ subsets carried TCRB CDR3s that were moderately but significantly shorter. The question left open here concerned HLA type influencing TCRB rearrangement.

This clone has more than one count but fewer than ten. The antigen remains undetermined. Trimming removed 0 bases from V and 7 bases from J, with 13 bases in between. Germline V gene data show CDR1 as SGHRS and CDR2 as YFSETQ. This CDR3 is built from 14 residues. Expressed TCRB transcripts were sequenced after all isolated RNA was converted to cDNA. The assay was immunoSEQ multiplex PCR, and TCRdb's table has in-frame clones only and misses some. Of about 660,000 clones listed, 11% to 15% were seen once; the top ten hold around 0.04%. The sequencing input was naive CD4+ T cells from blood. The V call is TRBV5-1, the J call TRBJ1-1, with D possibly being TRBD1 (5 bases). This sequence originates from a man aged 18-30 years with type 1 diabetes. The CDR3 DNA is TGCGCCAGCAGCTTGGAACAGGTGAAAGGTGAAGCTTTCTTT. This gives the protein CASSLEQVKGEAFF.